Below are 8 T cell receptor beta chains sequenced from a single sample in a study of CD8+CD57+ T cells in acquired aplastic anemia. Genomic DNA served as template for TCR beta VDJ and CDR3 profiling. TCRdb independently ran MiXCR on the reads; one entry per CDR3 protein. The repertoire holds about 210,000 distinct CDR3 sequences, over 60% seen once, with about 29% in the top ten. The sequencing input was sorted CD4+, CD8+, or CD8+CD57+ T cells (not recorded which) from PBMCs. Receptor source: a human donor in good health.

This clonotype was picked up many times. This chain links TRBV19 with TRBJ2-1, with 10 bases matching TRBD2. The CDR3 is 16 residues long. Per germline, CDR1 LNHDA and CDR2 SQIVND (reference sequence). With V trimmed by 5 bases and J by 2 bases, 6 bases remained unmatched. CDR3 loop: CASSAFSGGTYNEQFF. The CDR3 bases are TGTGCCAGTAGTGCCTTTAGCGGGGGGACCTACAATGAGCAGTTCTTC.

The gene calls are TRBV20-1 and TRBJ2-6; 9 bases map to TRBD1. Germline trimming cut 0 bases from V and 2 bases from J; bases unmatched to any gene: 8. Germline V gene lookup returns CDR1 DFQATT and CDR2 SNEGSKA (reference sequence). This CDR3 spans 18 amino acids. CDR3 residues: CSAREQGARMTGANVLTF. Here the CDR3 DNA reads TGCAGTGCTAGAGAACAGGGGGCGCGAATGACTGGGGCCAACGTCCTGACTTTC.

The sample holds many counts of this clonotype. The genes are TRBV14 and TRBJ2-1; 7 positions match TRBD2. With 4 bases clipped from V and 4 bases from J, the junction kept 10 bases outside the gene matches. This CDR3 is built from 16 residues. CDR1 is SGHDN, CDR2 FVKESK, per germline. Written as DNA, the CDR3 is TGTGCCAGCAGCCGAGGGGAAGGGACTACGTACAATGAGCAGTTCTTC. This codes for CASSRGEGTTYNEQFF.

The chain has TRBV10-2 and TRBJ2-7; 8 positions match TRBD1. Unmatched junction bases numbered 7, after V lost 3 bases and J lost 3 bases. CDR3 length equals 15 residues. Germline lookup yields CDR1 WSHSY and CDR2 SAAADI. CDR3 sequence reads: CASSEMAGGGYEQYF. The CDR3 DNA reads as TGCGCCAGCAGTGAAATGGCAGGGGGCGGCTACGAGCAGTACTTC.

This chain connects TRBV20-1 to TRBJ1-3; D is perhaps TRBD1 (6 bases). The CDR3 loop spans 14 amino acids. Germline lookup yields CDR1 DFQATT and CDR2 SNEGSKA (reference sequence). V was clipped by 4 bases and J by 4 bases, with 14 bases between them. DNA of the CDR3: TGCAGTGCTATGTCGGGGGCTCAAGGAAACACCATATATTTT. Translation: CSAMSGAQGNTIYF.

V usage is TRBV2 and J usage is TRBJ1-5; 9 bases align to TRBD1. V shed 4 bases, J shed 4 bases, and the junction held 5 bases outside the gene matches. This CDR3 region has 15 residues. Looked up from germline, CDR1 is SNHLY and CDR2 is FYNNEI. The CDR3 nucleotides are TGTGCCAGCAGTGTAAAGGACAGGGGAAATCAGCCCCAGCATTTT. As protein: CASSVKDRGNQPQHF. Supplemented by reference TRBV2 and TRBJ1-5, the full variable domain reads EPEVTQTPSHQVTQMGQEVILRCVPISNHLYFYWYRQILGQKVEFLVSFYNNEISEKSEIFDDQFSVERPDGSNFTLKIRSTKLEDSAMYFCASSVKDRGNQPQHFGDGTRLSIL.

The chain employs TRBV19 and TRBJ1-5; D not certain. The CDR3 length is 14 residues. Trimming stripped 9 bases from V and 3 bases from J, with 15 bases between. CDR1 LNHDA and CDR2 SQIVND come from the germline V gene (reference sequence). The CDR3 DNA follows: TGTGCCAGCGCACTCCGGGTCGTCAATCAGCCCCAGCATTTT. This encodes CASALRVVNQPQHF.

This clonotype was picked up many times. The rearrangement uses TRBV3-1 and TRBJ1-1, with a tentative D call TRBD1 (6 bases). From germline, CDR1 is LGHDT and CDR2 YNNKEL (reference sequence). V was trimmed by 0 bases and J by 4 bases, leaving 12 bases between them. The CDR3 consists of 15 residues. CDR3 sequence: CASSQDAGVGTEAFF. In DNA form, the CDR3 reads TGTGCCAGCAGCCAAGACGCAGGGGTAGGCACTGAAGCTTTCTTT.